The present T cell receptor (beta chain) was sequenced within a study of CD8 T cells in Susac syndrome. Study-wide results and limits: Roughly 5 Susac-specific public clones appeared in CD8+ TEMRA repertoires, and some 16 in total CD8+ repertoires.

As concerns this clonotype: Its antigen is not identified.

TEMRA cells were FACS-enriched, and CD8+ and CD4+ T cells were isolated negatively. Reverse transcription used about 0.45 to 1 ug RNA and random hexamers. A single record per CDR3 protein comes from TCRdb applying MiXCR to the immunoSEQ multiplex PCR reads. The sample shows some 130,000 distinct CDR3 sequences, around 93% of them seen only once. Trimming took 0 bases from V and 0 from J; bases not matched to a gene: 4. The CDR3 loop spans 16 amino acids. From germline, CDR1 is SGDLS and CDR2 YYNGEE. The TCR was taken from a human donor with Susac syndrome. This rearrangement joins TRBV9 to TRBJ2-3, with 7 positions matching TRBD1. Sequenced sample: CD8+ T cells from PBMCs. The CDR3 loop is CASSVGGQTSTDTQYF. The DNA for the CDR3 is TGTGCCAGCAGCGTAGGGGGACAGACTAGCACAGATACGCAGTATTTT.